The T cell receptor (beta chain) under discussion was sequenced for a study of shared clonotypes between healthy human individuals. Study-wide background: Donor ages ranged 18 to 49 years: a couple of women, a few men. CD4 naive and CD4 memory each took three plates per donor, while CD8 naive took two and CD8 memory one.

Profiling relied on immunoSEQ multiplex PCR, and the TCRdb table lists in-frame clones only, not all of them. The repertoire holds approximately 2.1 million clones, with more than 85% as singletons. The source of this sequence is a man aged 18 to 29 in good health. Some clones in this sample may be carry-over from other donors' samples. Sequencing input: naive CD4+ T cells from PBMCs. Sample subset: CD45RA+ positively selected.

The CDR3 DNA is TGTGCCAGCAGCCAACAACTAGCGGGAATCTACGAGCAGTACTTC. Translating gives CASSQQLAGIYEQYF. The chain combines TRBV4-2 with TRBJ2-7; TRBD2 agrees at 10 bases. CDR3 length equals 15 residues. Germline-derived CDR1 and CDR2 are LGHNA and YNFKEQ. The V gene end was trimmed by 2 bases and the J gene end by 3 bases; junction bases not matched to a gene: 4.